The T cell receptor beta chain described here comes from a study of blood T cell repertoires in COVID-19 (dated by TCRdb to 2018 to 2020). Study-wide context: Samples from collaborators originated in the United States, Italy and Spain and spanned both the acute and convalescent phases of COVID-19. The material from the prospective study consisted of cDNA or gDNA derived from T cells, B-cell-depleted T cells, or PBMCs. The dataset comprised deeply sampled blood TCRbeta repertoires from subjects exposed to, actively infected with, or recovered from COVID-19. A freely available public database, intended as a resource for researchers studying the immune response to SARS-CoV-2, is where the repertoires were released. Samples were obtained from the ongoing ImmuneRACE study (first 160 participants) and from 1,254 subjects provided by 6 global collaborators. Sample metadata almost always included a de-identified subject ID, COVID-19 status, age in years and sex. HLA class I and class II types, where available, came from metadata supplied by the sample provider rather than from assay-based typing. The investigation overall reported the following: The quantity of clinical and demographic metadata differed by source and by participant and was supplied without curation.

Reading from cysteine to phenylalanine, the CDR3 counts 15 amino acids. The kept DNA is CDR3 alone, 45 bases in frame from the first base. The germline V gene yields SGDLS for CDR1 and YYNGEE for CDR2. The germline ends are 12 bases apart after V is trimmed by 0 bases and J by 3 bases. Each collaborating institution followed its own protocols to collect whole blood in K2EDTA tubes. For TCRbeta analysis, collaborators shipped samples in one of three forms: frozen whole blood, isolated PBMCs, or DNA extracted from either of those sample types. TCRbeta CDR3 regions were amplified from genomic DNA by means of the immunoSEQ Assay, a bias-controlled multiplex PCR. The paper's data handling went like this. The number of nucleated cells in each sample was estimated from the amplification of reference gene primers within the assay. To quantify the absolute abundance of each unique TCRbeta CDR3 rearrangement, sequence reads were collapsed and filtered. For each sample, productive Simpson clonality was calculated as the square root of Simpson's diversity index across productive rearrangements. The table was pulled from immuneACCESS by TCRdb, which kept in-frame rearrangements only. Such tables lose some clones; where checked, under half of the loss comes from unresolved V genes, and the rest has no known cause. The DNA was the basis for D and trimming; V, J and clone size are from that table. Across this sample there are 200,000 to 250,000 clones, with around nine tenths seen only once. 6% to 9% of the sample is in the top ten clones.

This clone turned up a few times. The antigen this receptor binds is unknown. No base-level quality is on record; no much larger clone is a single base apart. Sequencing input: peripheral blood. The receptor comes from an older woman with active or convalescent COVID-19. The chain joins TRBV9 to TRBJ1-1, with an unclear D gene assignment. The CDR3 sequence is CASSVAGSPDTEAFF. The bases are TGTGCCAGCAGCGTAGCGGGGTCCCCGGACACTGAAGCTTTCTTT. Full variable domain (CDR3 extended with the reference TRBV9 and TRBJ1-1 proteins): DSGVTQTPKHLITATGQRVTLRCSPRSGDLSVYWYQQSLDQGLQFLIQYYNGEERAKGNILERFSAQQFPDLHSELNLSSLELGDSALYFCASSVAGSPDTEAFFGQGTRLTVV.